This T cell receptor beta chain was profiled in a study of TIL therapy for anti-PD-1-resistant metastatic lung cancer. Across the whole study: Patients had a median age of nearly 55 years (range roughly 35-80). Several tumors were EGFR-mutant and two were ALK-rearranged.

This clone came up a few times. What it binds is not known. The immunoSEQ assay was v3. Libraries were sequenced to around 2 million read pairs (survey) or roughly 5-6.5 million (deep). The repertoire was sequenced with immunoSEQ multiplex PCR; TCRdb's copy has only in-frame clones and lacks some. The sample has 36,000 or so clones; more than 60% are singletons. Time point denoted: pre-treatment sample, taken before nivolumab and TIL therapy. General study findings and limits: Patients were highly selected, enriched for treatment-naive, never-smoker and oncogene-addicted cases.

The CDR3 totals 14 residues. V lost 5 bases and J lost 4; bases outside the gene matches: 8. CDR1 is MNHEY, CDR2 SMNVEV, per germline (reference sequence). Specimen: blood, collected at baseline. This receptor was identified in a person between 25 and 79 years old with non-small cell lung cancer. The V gene is TRBV27, the J gene TRBJ2-7, with 7 positions matching TRBD1. CDR3 protein: CASSPPDRVYEQYF. CDR3 DNA: TGTGCCAGCAGTCCTCCTGACAGGGTGTACGAGCAGTACTTC.